This TCR beta chain came from a study of T cells after yellow fever vaccination. Each CDR3 protein gets one entry after TCRdb re-called the 5' RACE reads with MiXCR. This table holds a few hundred thousand distinct CDR3 sequences, approximately 4% found once. This clonotype was observed at least ten times. This CDR3 has 17 amino acids. The germline V gene encodes CDR1 SGHRS and CDR2 YFSETQ. V dropped 0 bases and J dropped 2 bases, with 17 bases sitting between them. Here the sequenced sample was PBMCs, taken 5 days after the yellow fever booster vaccination. V usage is TRBV5-1 and J usage is TRBJ2-5; no clear D gene. The sequence was collected from a man between 18 and 35 years old who received the YFV17D yellow fever vaccine. This CDR3 is CASSLEVRRVVQETQYF. As DNA, the CDR3 is TGCGCCAGCAGCTTGGAAGTCCGACGTGTGGTTCAAGAGACCCAGTACTTC.